The 27 T cell receptor beta chains reported below all come from one sample, sequenced in a study of T cell responses to AZD1222 COVID-19 vaccine (dated by TCRdb to the early 2020s). The label giving this sample's time point can be read as: about 28 days (+/-7) after the second vaccine dose. Libraries were prepared through the immunoSEQ multiplex PCR assay. The immuneACCESS repertoire file appears here via TCRdb, limited to in-frame rearrangements. These files lack a portion of the clones; in checked studies, under half of the deficit traces to unresolved V genes, and the cause of the others is not known. This sample has 95,000 to 110,000 clones in its table, and over 80% of those were observed once. Clones ranked in the top ten supply over 7% of the sample. Sequencing used peripheral blood, obtained 28 days after the second AZD1222 dose. These receptor sequences come from an adult who received the AZD1222 COVID-19 vaccine.

The V gene is TRBV7-9, the J gene TRBJ2-1, with unresolved D. The germline V gene encodes CDR1 SEHNR and CDR2 FQNEAQ (reference sequence). V was cut by 5 bases and J by 7 bases, with 9 bases left in between. The CDR3 covers 12 residues. This chain's CDR3 is CASSHVGNEQFF. The CDR3 nucleotides read TGTGCCAGCAGCCATGTGGGTAATGAGCAGTTCTTC.

This sequence joins TRBV30 and TRBJ1-5; D gene uncertain. Deletions cut 5 bases from V and 9 bases from J, with 14 bases between. The CDR3 runs to 12 residues. Germline CDR1 is GTSNPN and CDR2 is SVGIG (reference sequence). Written as DNA, the CDR3 is TGTGCCTGGGGTAGGCCATTGATGCCCCAGCATTTT. The encoded protein is CAWGRPLMPQHF.

As for this clone: This CDR3 is also generated by other DNA sequences in the sample. The V call is TRBV4-1, the J call TRBJ1-1; D is unresolved. With 0 bases removed from V and 5 bases from J, the gap between germline ends came to 10 bases. This CDR3 spans 14 amino acids. Germline values: CDR1 MGHRA, CDR2 YSYEKL. This chain's CDR3 is CASSQDLGGTEAFF. The CDR3, as DNA: TGCGCCAGCAGCCAAGATTTAGGAGGAACTGAAGCTTTCTTT.

V gene TRBV7-2 combines with J gene TRBJ2-1, with D perhaps assigned TRBD1 or TRBD2 (5 bases each). The length of the CDR3 is 16 residues. The germline CDR1 and CDR2 sequences are SGHTA and FQGNSA. Trimming left V 1 base short and J 5 bases short, with 15 bases between. The CDR3 sequence: CASSLVGTLADNEQFF. The CDR3 DNA is TGTGCCAGCAGCTTAGTAGGGACGCTCGCCGACAATGAGCAGTTCTTC.

V and J are TRBV7-2 and TRBJ1-3; D remains unclear. Germline V gene lookup returns CDR1 SGHTA and CDR2 FQGNSA. The germline V and J ends were trimmed by 5 bases and 0 bases, with 8 bases remaining between them. The CDR3 is 14 amino acids. As DNA, the CDR3 is TGTGCCAGCAGCCTATTCCTCTCTGGAAACACCATATATTTT. The encoded protein is CASSLFLSGNTIYF.

J is TRBJ1-3 and V is TRBV6-5; D unresolved. V lost 5 bases and J 4 bases, leaving 12 bases between the germline ends. The CDR3 contains 14 residues. CDR1 is MNHEY and CDR2 is SVGAGI in the germline V gene. The CDR3 reads CASSPEAGGNTIYF. CDR3 coding DNA: TGTGCCAGCAGTCCCGAGGCTGGGGGAAACACCATATATTTT.

The chain is built from TRBV18 and TRBJ2-6; possibly TRBD2 for D (6 bases). V was pared by 1 base and J by 1 base, with 11 bases between. The CDR3 covers 17 residues. Germline V gene data show CDR1 as KGHSH and CDR2 as LQKENI. CDR3 loop: CASSPQGSGSGANVLTF. The DNA of the CDR3 is TGTGCCAGCTCACCACAGGGGAGCGGGTCTGGGGCCAACGTCCTGACTTTC.

V usage is TRBV5-1 and J usage is TRBJ2-7; 14 bases are shared with TRBD2. Germline trimming cut 5 bases from V and 9 bases from J; bases unmatched to any gene: 7. Germline values: CDR1 SGHRS, CDR2 YFSETQ. This CDR3 is built from 14 residues. CDR3 protein: CASRRGLAGDGQYF. CDR3 coding DNA: TGCGCCAGCAGGAGGGGACTAGCGGGGGACGGGCAGTACTTC.

The chain couples TRBV5-1 to TRBJ2-5, with D perhaps matching TRBD2 (6 bases). Per germline, CDR1 SGHRS and CDR2 YFSETQ. Trimming shortened V by 4 bases and J by 2 bases, and 15 bases separated the two germline ends. The CDR3 is made up of 15 amino acids. Here the CDR3 reads CASSISSASQETQYF. The CDR3 nucleotides read TGCGCCAGCAGCATCTCTAGCGCCTCACAAGAGACCCAGTACTTC.

The chain has TRBV5-1 and TRBJ2-2; D gene ambiguous. The CDR3 is 14 residues long. V gave up 4 bases and J gave up 6 bases, with 13 bases separating them. Germline CDR1 SGHRS, CDR2 YFSETQ. CDR3 in amino acids: CASSPISEAGELFF. CDR3 sequence (DNA): TGCGCCAGCAGCCCTATAAGCGAGGCCGGGGAGCTGTTTTTT. Together with reference TRBV5-1 and TRBJ2-2, the CDR3 gives the full variable domain: KAGVTQTPRYLIKTRGQQVTLSCSPISGHRSVSWYQQTPGQGLQFLFEYFSETQRNKGNFPGRFSGRQFSNSRSEMNVSTLELGDSALYLCASSPISEAGELFFGEGSRLTVL.

The V and J genes are TRBV11-2 and TRBJ2-5; possibly TRBD2 for D (6 bases). Germline V gene lookup returns CDR1 SGHAT and CDR2 FQNNGV. The V gene lost 1 base and the J gene lost 5 bases, with 11 bases spanning the gap. The length of the CDR3 is 14 residues. CDR3 bases: TGTGCCAGCAGCTTAGGGAGGGTGGGTGAGACCCAGTACTTC. As protein: CASSLGRVGETQYF. Combining the CDR3 with reference TRBV11-2 and TRBJ2-5 gives the whole variable domain EAGVAQSPRYKIIEKRQSVAFWCNPISGHATLYWYQQILGQGPKLLIQFQNNGVVDDSQLPKDRFSAERLKGVDSTLKIQPAKLEDSAVYLCASSLGRVGETQYFGPGTRLLVL.

V gene TRBV11-2 combines with J gene TRBJ1-5; D not certain. Germline V gives CDR1 SGHAT, CDR2 FQNNGV. V was cut by 1 base and J by 2 bases, with 9 bases left in between. CDR3 length: 15 amino acids. Here the CDR3 DNA reads TGTGCCAGCAGCTTAGGGGCGAGCGGCAATCAGCCCCAGCATTTT. Residues: CASSLGASGNQPQHF.

The chain joins TRBV9 to TRBJ2-7; possibly TRBD1 for D (6 bases). Germline V gene sequence: CDR1 SGDLS, CDR2 YYNGEE. The CDR3 has 14 residues. Trimming shortened V by 4 bases and J by 2 bases, and 13 bases separated the two germline ends. Here the CDR3 DNA reads TGTGCCAGCAGCTTGGACAGCGGCACCTACGAGCAGTACTTC. This gives the protein CASSLDSGTYEQYF.

The chain joins TRBV7-9 to TRBJ2-1; 7 bases map to TRBD2. This CDR3 comprises 19 residues. Germline V gene lookup returns CDR1 SEHNR and CDR2 FQNEAQ (reference sequence). V lost 0 bases, J lost 0 bases, and 11 bases stayed unmatched. The CDR3 sequence is CASSLASGSSLSSYNEQFF. The CDR3 coding sequence is TGTGCCAGCAGCTTAGCTAGCGGGTCAAGCCTAAGCTCCTACAATGAGCAGTTCTTC. The full variable domain, its missing parts supplied by reference TRBV7-9 and TRBJ2-1, is DTGVSQNPRHKITKRGQNVTFRCDPISEHNRLYWYRQTLGQGPEFLTYFQNEAQLEKSRLLSDRFSAERPKGSFSTLEIQRTEQGDSAMYLCASSLASGSSLSSYNEQFFGPGTRLTVL.

The chain couples TRBV18 to TRBJ2-7; D is tentatively TRBD1 or TRBD2 (5 bases each). Germline lookup yields CDR1 KGHSH and CDR2 LQKENI. The CDR3 is made up of 11 amino acids. Trimming left V 4 bases short and J 4 bases short, with 5 bases between. The CDR3 bases are TGTGCCAGCTCACGGGGGTACGAGCAGTACTTC. Residues: CASSRGYEQYF.

This chain links TRBV3-1 (or the pseudogene TRBV3-2) with TRBJ1-1, with 10 bases aligning to TRBD1. Looked up from germline, CDR1 is LGHDT and CDR2 is YNNKEL (reference sequence). Trimming cost V 4 bases and J 0 bases; bases outside gene matches: 5. The CDR3 runs to 16 residues. The CDR3 here is CASSPGQGYMNTEAFF. The CDR3 nucleotides are TGTGCCAGCAGCCCGGGACAGGGGTACATGAACACTGAAGCTTTCTTT.

This clone was picked up a small number of times. V and J are TRBV25-1 and TRBJ2-3, with TRBD1 identical over 9 bases. Germline CDR1 is MGHDK and CDR2 is SYGVNS. The CDR3 loop spans 14 amino acids. The trim removed 8 bases at V and 4 bases at J, leaving 7 bases unmatched. The DNA of the CDR3 is TGTGCCAGCGCTTTGGGGGACAGGGCAGATACGCAGTATTTT. Its protein is CASALGDRADTQYF.

Remarks on this clone: Other DNA variants within this sample encode the same CDR3. The chain uses TRBV11-3 and TRBJ1-1; a weak D match, TRBD1 (5 bases). The CDR3 runs 13 residues. From germline, CDR1 is SGHNT and CDR2 YENEEA. Deletions cut 5 bases from V and 1 base from J, with 8 bases between. CDR3 in amino acids: CASSQGRNTEAFF. The CDR3 DNA sequence: TGTGCCAGCAGCCAGGGCCGGAACACTGAAGCTTTCTTT. Based on the CDR3 plus reference TRBV11-3 and TRBJ1-1, the full variable domain is EAGVVQSPRYKIIEKKQPVAFWCNPISGHNTLYWYLQNLGQGPELLIRYENEEAVDDSQLPKDRFSAERLKGVDSTLKIQPAELGDSAVYLCASSQGRNTEAFFGQGTRLTVV.

This clone was seen only once. The genes are TRBV7-2 and TRBJ1-1, with D tentatively TRBD1 (5 bases). Per germline, CDR1 SGHTA and CDR2 FQGNSA. There are 14 residues in the CDR3. Trimming removed 5 bases from V and 4 bases from J, with 14 bases in between. DNA of the CDR3: TGTGCCAGCAGCCCCTTGGTTGGGGGCACTGAAGCTTTCTTT. Translating gives CASSPLVGGTEAFF.

V usage is TRBV2 and J usage is TRBJ2-2; tentative D call: TRBD1 (6 bases). Trimming took 8 bases from V and 2 from J, leaving 15 bases between them. Germline loops: CDR1 SNHLY, CDR2 FYNNEI. This CDR3 spans 15 amino acids. In nucleotides, the CDR3 is TGTGCCAGCTCCCCCAGGGGACAAAACACCGGGGAGCTGTTTTTT. The encoded protein is CASSPRGQNTGELFF.

This chain uses TRBV27 with TRBJ2-2; no definite D call. Germline CDR1 MNHEY, CDR2 SMNVEV (reference sequence). The CDR3 loop spans 12 amino acids. V was shortened by 3 bases and J by 4 bases, with 3 bases between the two germline ends. As DNA, the CDR3 is TGTGCCAGCAGTTTCGGCACCGGGGAGCTGTTTTTT. This sequence encodes CASSFGTGELFF.

This sequence joins TRBV5-4 and TRBJ1-2; possible D gene TRBD1, 6 bases. Trimming pared 2 bases from V and 8 bases from J, leaving 16 bases between. The CDR3 sequence is 14 residues long. Germline values: CDR1 SGHNT, CDR2 YYREEE (reference sequence). CDR3 DNA: TGTGCCAGCAGCTTTGGAGGGACACCCAGGGGCTACACCTTC. It yields the protein CASSFGGTPRGYTF.

The rearrangement joins TRBV7-2 to TRBJ2-3; D is unclear. CDR3 length: 13 residues. The germline V and J ends were trimmed by 5 bases and 4 bases, with 10 bases remaining between them. Germline-derived CDR1 and CDR2 are SGHTA and FQGNSA. In DNA, the CDR3 is TGTGCCAGCAGCCCACACCCCGCAGATACGCAGTATTTT. Its protein is CASSPHPADTQYF.

The V gene is TRBV9, the J gene TRBJ2-1; unclear D gene. The germline V and J ends were trimmed by 0 bases and 8 bases, with 18 bases remaining between them. Germline loops: CDR1 SGDLS, CDR2 YYNGEE. The CDR3 covers 16 residues. The CDR3 loop is CASSVGPAKMNDEQFF. For the CDR3, the DNA is TGTGCCAGCAGCGTAGGACCGGCCAAAATGAACGATGAGCAGTTCTTC.

The chain is built from TRBV15 and TRBJ2-1, with D unresolved. This CDR3 comprises 11 residues. The germline gives CDR1 LNHNV, CDR2 YYDKDF (reference sequence). Trimming stripped 1 base from V and 8 bases from J, with 3 bases between. The CDR3 region has the DNA TGTGCCACCAGCAGAGTCGATGAGCAGTTCTTC. Amino acids: CATSRVDEQFF.

V is TRBV7-6 and J is TRBJ2-2, with 7 positions matching TRBD2. From germline, CDR1 is SGHVS and CDR2 FNYEAQ. Losses at the gene ends were 1 base for V and 6 bases for J; bases not matched to a gene: 5. This CDR3 region has 15 residues. The CDR3 here is CASSLGGGGPGELFF. CDR3 nucleotides: TGTGCCAGCAGCTTAGGAGGCGGGGGTCCCGGGGAGCTGTTTTTT. Drawing the rest from reference TRBV7-6 and TRBJ2-2, the complete variable domain is GAGVSQSPRYKVTKRGQDVALRCDPISGHVSLYWYRQALGQGPEFLTYFNYEAQQDKSGLPNDRFSAERPEGSISTLTIQRTEQRDSAMYRCASSLGGGGPGELFFGEGSRLTVL.

This CDR3 is CASSMPQGAPNEKLFF. As DNA, the CDR3 is TGTGCCAGTAGTATGCCACAGGGGGCGCCCAATGAAAAACTGTTTTTT. The J gene is TRBJ1-4, the V gene TRBV19; 9 nucleotides agree with TRBD1. CDR1 is LNHDA, CDR2 SQIVND, per germline (reference sequence). This CDR3 spans 16 amino acids. V trimming: 3 bases; J trimming: 5 bases; junction bases outside the gene matches: 7.